This T cell receptor (beta chain) appears in the sequencing data of a study of vaccination and CD4 T cells after COVID-19. Overall study context: Samples after vaccination came a median around eleven weeks past dose two, ranging 14 to 241.

Trimming removed 5 bases at V and 1 base at J, with 8 bases between. Per germline, CDR1 SGHVS and CDR2 FNYEAQ. The CDR3 is made up of 13 amino acids. Sequenced with the Oncomine TCR Beta short-read assay was DNA taken from cultured CD4+ T cells. One entry per CDR3 protein, called by TCRdb with MiXCR from the PCR reads. The repertoire holds about 7,000 distinct CDR3 sequences, under 45% seen once, with roughly 22% in the top ten. About this clonotype: Its matching antigen is unknown.

This sample's treatment: roughly 10-day PBMC culture with coronavirus spike peptide pools or control peptides (ViraFEST assay). Investigators obtained the unexposed donor's CD4+ T cells before the COVID-19 pandemic (2011-2018). This TCR was sampled from a human donor in good health. The V gene is TRBV7-6, the J gene TRBJ1-1; D is unclear. Material: CD4+ T cells from blood, cultured in vitro. The CDR3: CASSQTQNTEAFF. The CDR3 region has the DNA TGTGCCAGCAGCCAAACGCAGAACACTGAAGCTTTCTTT.